The table lists the clone carrying this TCR beta chain with a count of one. Its antigen is not known. The PCR used 60 Vbeta and 13 Jbeta primers. Assay: immunoSEQ multiplex PCR; the TCRdb copy retains only in-frame clones and omits some. The table includes over 150,000 clones, about 80% detected once. This cohort consisted of healthy bone marrow donors. The sample comes from a study of cytomegalovirus exposure and HLA in healthy donors. General study points: It is likely that the observed cluster of highly shared sequence variants was a sequencing artifact. In a later analysis, TCR beta V- and J-gene trimming showed a link to a missense DCLRE1C variant. The analysis excluded some indistinguishable V segments, including TRBV6-2 and TRBV6-3.

V lost 1 base and J lost 0, with 7 bases in between. CDR3 size: 15 residues. CDR1 MGHRA and CDR2 YSYEKL come from the germline V gene. The J gene is TRBJ2-4, the V gene TRBV4-1; D might be TRBD1 (5 bases). The receptor's source is a girl aged 10-17 years in good health and CMV-seropositive. The sequenced sample was PBMCs. The CDR3 nucleotides are TGCGCCAGCAGCCAAGTGGGGCTAGCCAAAAACATTCAGTACTTC. This sequence encodes CASSQVGLAKNIQYF.